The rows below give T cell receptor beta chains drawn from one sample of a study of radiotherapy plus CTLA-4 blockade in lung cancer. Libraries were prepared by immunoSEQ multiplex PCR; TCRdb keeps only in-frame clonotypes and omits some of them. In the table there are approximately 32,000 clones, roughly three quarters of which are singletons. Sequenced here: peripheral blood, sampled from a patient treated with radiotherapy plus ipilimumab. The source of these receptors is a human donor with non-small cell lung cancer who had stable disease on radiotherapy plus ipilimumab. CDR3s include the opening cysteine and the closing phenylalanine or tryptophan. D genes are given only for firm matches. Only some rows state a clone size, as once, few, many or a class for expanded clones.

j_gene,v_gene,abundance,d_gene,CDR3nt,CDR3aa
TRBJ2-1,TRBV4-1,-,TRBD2,TGCGCCAGCAGCCATAAGGTCGGGCTAGCGGGAGGGAGTGGGATGGATGAGCAGTTCTTC,CASSHKVGLAGGSGMDEQFF
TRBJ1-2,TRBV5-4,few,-,TGTGCCACCATTGCGTCCCCTAAAGCGATGGATGGCTACACCTTC,CATIASPKAMDGYTF
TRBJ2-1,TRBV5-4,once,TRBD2,TGTGCCAGCAGCTTCGGGACTAGCGGGAGGAATGAGCAGTTCTTC,CASSFGTSGRNEQFF
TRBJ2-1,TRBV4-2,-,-,TGTGCCAGCAGCCAAGACAGGGTCCTTGGTGAGCAGTTCTTC,CASSQDRVLGEQFF
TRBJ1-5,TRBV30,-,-,TGTGCCTGGGCGACTCCAATCGGATCCAATCAGCCCCAGCATTTT,CAWATPIGSNQPQHF
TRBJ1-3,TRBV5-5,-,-,TGTGCCAGCACCCCCGGACTAACAGGCTCTGGAAACACCATATATTTT,CASTPGLTGSGNTIYF
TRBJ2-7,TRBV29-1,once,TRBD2,TGCAGCGTTGAGGCGATGGGCGGGAGCTCCTACGAGCAGTACTTC,CSVEAMGGSSYEQYF
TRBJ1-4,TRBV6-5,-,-,TGTGCCAGCAGTCCGGGGACGGCACCTAATGAAAAACTGTTTTTT,CASSPGTAPNEKLFF
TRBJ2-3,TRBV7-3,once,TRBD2,TGTGCCAGCAGCTTAAGGGGGACAGTCAAGGGACTAGCGATGTCCACAGATACGCAGTATTTT,CASSLRGTVKGLAMSTDTQYF
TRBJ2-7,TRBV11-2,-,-,TGTGCCAGCAGCCTCAAGATAAGCCTGACCAGCAGCTCCTACGAGCAGTACTTC,CASSLKISLTSSSYEQYF
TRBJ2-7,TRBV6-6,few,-,TGTGCCAGCAGTTACCGAGGAGCCGAGCAGTACTTC,CASSYRGAEQYF
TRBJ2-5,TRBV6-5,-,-,TGTGCCAGCAGTTATAGGGCCAGGGGGGGCCAAGAGACCCAGTACTTC,CASSYRARGGQETQYF
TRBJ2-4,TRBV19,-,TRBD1,TGTGCCAGTAGTATTCAGAGGGGGCGAGCCAAAAACATTCAGTACTTC,CASSIQRGRAKNIQYF
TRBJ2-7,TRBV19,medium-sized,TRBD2,TGTGCCAGTAGTATACGACTAGCGGGGGCCTACGAGCAGTACTTC,CASSIRLAGAYEQYF
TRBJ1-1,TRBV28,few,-,TGTGCCAGCAGTTTCTACATAATGAACACTGAAGCTTTCTTT,CASSFYIMNTEAFF
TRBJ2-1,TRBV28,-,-,TGTGCCAGCAGTCCCCTTAGACTAGTAAGGTACAATGAGCAGTTCTTC,CASSPLRLVRYNEQFF
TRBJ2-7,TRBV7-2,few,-,TGTGCCAGCAGCTTTTCAGCTTCCTACGAGCAGTACTTC,CASSFSASYEQYF
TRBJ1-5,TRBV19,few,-,TGTGCCAGTAGTATAGGTCAGAATCAGCCCCAGCATTTT,CASSIGQNQPQHF
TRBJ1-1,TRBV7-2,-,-,TGTGCCAGCAGCTTAACGGCAGGGAGCACTGAAGCTTTCTTT,CASSLTAGSTEAFF
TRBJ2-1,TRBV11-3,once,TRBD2,TGTGCCAGCAGCTTAGCTGCGGGACTAGCGACATACAATGAGCAGTTCTTC,CASSLAAGLATYNEQFF
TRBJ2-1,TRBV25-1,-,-,TGTGCCAGCAGTGAAACAGATTACAATGAGCAGTTCTTC,CASSETDYNEQFF
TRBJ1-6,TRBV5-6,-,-,TGTGCCAGCAGCTTGGTGGGTGACGCCAATAATTCACCCCTCCACTTT,CASSLVGDANNSPLHF
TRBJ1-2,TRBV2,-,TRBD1,TGTGCCAGCAGACCGGGCCAGGGGGAGGGGGGCTACACCTTC,CASRPGQGEGGYTF
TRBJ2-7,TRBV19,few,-,TGTGCCAGTGAAAGGTACGAGCAGTACTTC,CASERYEQYF
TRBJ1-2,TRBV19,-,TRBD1,TGTGCCAGTAAACCGGACAGGGGGAGTTATGGCTACACCTTC,CASKPDRGSYGYTF
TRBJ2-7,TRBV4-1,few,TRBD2,TGCGCCAGCAGCCAAGCGGACTCCGATAGCGGGAGGCAGTACTTC,CASSQADSDSGRQYF
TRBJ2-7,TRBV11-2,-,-,TGTGCCAGCAGCTTAGGAGGTGGCCTCTACGAGCAGTACTTC,CASSLGGGLYEQYF
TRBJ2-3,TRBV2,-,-,TGTGCCAGCAGTGAACGGACAGATACGCAGTATTTT,CASSERTDTQYF
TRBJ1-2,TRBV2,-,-,TGTGCCGGCTCTTCAACTAACTATGGCTACACCTTC,CAGSSTNYGYTF
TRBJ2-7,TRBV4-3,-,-,TGCGCCAGCAGCCATGGGAGAGGCGAGCAGTACTTC,CASSHGRGEQYF
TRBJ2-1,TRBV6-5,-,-,TGTGCCAGCACCGAAAGAGCCTCCTACAATGAGCAGTTCTTC,CASTERASYNEQFF
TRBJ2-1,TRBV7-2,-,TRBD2,TGTGCCAGCAGACGCAGCGGGAGGGACTACAATGAGCAGTTCTTC,CASRRSGRDYNEQFF
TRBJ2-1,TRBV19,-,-,TGTGCCAGTAGTCCTACGGCGAGAGGCTATGAGCAGTTCTTC,CASSPTARGYEQFF
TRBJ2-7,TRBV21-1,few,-,TGTGCCAGCAGCAAAGGAGATGGAGGGGACTTCTCCGAGCAGTACTTC,CASSKGDGGDFSEQYF
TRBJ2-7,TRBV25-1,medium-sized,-,TGTGCCAGCAGTAGCCAGGGTGGCGAGCAGTACTTC,CASSSQGGEQYF
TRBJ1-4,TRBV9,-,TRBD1,TGTGCCAGCAGCGTAGATGGGACAGGGCTTTCTAATGAAAAACTGTTTTTT,CASSVDGTGLSNEKLFF
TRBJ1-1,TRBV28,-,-,TGTGCCAGCGGCGGGAACACTGAAGCTTTCTTT,CASGGNTEAFF
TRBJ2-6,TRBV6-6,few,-,TGTGCCAGCAGTGGGGGTTCTGCTGGGGCCAACGTCCTGACTTTC,CASSGGSAGANVLTF
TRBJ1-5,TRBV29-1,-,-,TGCAGCACAGGGATGCCCCAGCATTTT,CSTGMPQHF
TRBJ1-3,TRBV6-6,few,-,TGTGCCAGCAGTTATAGGGGCTACTCTGGAAACACCATATATTTT,CASSYRGYSGNTIYF
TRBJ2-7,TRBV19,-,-,TGTGCCAGTAGTATTCAAGGGGCCCGCGAGCAGTACTTC,CASSIQGAREQYF
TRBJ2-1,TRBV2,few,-,TGTGCCAGCAGTGAGGGACACCCTAAATACTACAATGAGCAGTTCTTC,CASSEGHPKYYNEQFF
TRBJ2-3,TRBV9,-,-,TGTGCCAGCAGCGTAGAAAGACACACAGATACGCAGTATTTT,CASSVERHTDTQYF
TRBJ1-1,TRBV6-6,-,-,TGTGCCAGCATCGGGGAAGGATTCACTGAAGCTTTCTTT,CASIGEGFTEAFF
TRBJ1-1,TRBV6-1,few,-,TGTGCCAGCAGTGAACTGAACACTGAAGCTTTCTTT,CASSELNTEAFF
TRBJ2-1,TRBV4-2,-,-,TGTGCCAGCAGCCCGAGCAGGGGGGAGGGCAGGAATGAGCAGTTCTTC,CASSPSRGEGRNEQFF